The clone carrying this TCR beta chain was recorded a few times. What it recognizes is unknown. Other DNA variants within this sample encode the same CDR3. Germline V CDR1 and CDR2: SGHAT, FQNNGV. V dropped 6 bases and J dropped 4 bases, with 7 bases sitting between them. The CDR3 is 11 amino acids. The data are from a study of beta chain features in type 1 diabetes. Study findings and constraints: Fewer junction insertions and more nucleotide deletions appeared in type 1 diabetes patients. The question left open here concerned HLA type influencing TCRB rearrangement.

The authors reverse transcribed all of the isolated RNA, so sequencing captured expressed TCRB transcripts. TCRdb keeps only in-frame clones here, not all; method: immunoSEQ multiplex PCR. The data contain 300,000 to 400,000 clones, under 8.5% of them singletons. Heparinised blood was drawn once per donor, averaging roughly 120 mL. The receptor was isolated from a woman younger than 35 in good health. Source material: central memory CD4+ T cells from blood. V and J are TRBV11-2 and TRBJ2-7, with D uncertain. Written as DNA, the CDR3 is TGTGCCAGCAGTCTACGGTACGAGCAGTACTTC. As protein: CASSLRYEQYF.